One and the same sample provided the 8 T cell receptor beta chains below, sequenced in a study of cytomegalovirus exposure and HLA in healthy donors. With 60 Vbeta and 13 Jbeta primers, the PCR was carried out. The assay was immunoSEQ multiplex PCR, and TCRdb's table has in-frame clones only and misses some. Here the sample spans 170,000 or so clones, approximately 78% being singletons. Sequenced: PBMCs. All receptors derive from a woman aged 50 to 60 in good health and CMV-seropositive.

This chain joins TRBV5-6 and TRBJ2-5, with 10 bases matching TRBD2. The V gene's germline CDR1 is SGHDT and CDR2 YYEEEE. V shed 0 bases, J shed 0 bases, and the junction held 5 bases outside the gene matches. The CDR3 runs 17 residues. The CDR3 protein is CASSLVLAGVNQETQYF. Written as DNA, the CDR3 is TGTGCCAGCAGCTTGGTTCTAGCGGGGGTGAACCAAGAGACCCAGTACTTC.

This clone was counted between two and nine times. The V call is TRBV19, the J call TRBJ2-6; D possibly corresponds to TRBD2 (6 bases). The CDR3 runs 16 residues. The germline V gene encodes CDR1 LNHDA and CDR2 SQIVND (reference sequence). V lost 3 bases and J lost 2, with 11 bases in between. This chain's CDR3 is CASSITGGTGANVLTF. The CDR3 region has the DNA TGTGCCAGTAGTATTACCGGCGGGACTGGGGCCAACGTCCTGACTTTC.

In this sample, this clone turned up a few times. The gene calls are TRBV5-6 and TRBJ2-7; TRBD1 might be the D (5 bases). Germline V gene lookup returns CDR1 SGHDT and CDR2 YYEEEE. The CDR3 runs 13 residues. The ends were cut back, 0 bases at V and 3 bases at J, with 7 bases in the middle. CDR3 sequence: CASSLGTRYEQYF. CDR3 DNA: TGTGCCAGCAGCTTGGGGACACGCTACGAGCAGTACTTC.

This clone appeared a few times. The genes are TRBV9 and TRBJ1-3, with 8 bases identical to TRBD1. This CDR3 is 16 amino acids long. Germline V lookup: CDR1 SGDLS, CDR2 YYNGEE. J lost 2 bases, V lost 0 bases, and 4 bases had no gene match. The CDR3 reads CASSVALDRAGNTIYF. CDR3 DNA: TGTGCCAGCAGCGTAGCTCTGGACAGGGCTGGAAACACCATATATTTT.

In DNA form, the CDR3 reads TGTGCCAGCAGTTTAGGGACAGTGGTCAATTCACCCCTCCACTTT. Protein product: CASSLGTVVNSPLHF. The rearrangement links TRBV27 to TRBJ1-6; 7 bases agree with TRBD1. J gave up 7 bases and V 2 bases, and 5 bases lay outside the gene matches. The CDR3 is made up of 15 amino acids. Germline CDR1 and CDR2: MNHEY and SMNVEV (reference sequence).

The chain joins TRBV4-1 to TRBJ2-3, with unresolved D. Germline loops: CDR1 MGHRA, CDR2 YSYEKL. V was shortened by 1 base and J by 5 bases, with 10 bases between the two germline ends. This CDR3 is 14 amino acids long. The CDR3, as DNA: TGCGCCAGCAGCCAAGCCCTGACTGTAGATACGCAGTATTTT. This encodes CASSQALTVDTQYF.

This chain links TRBV29-1 with TRBJ1-1, with D maybe TRBD1 (6 bases). The V end was cut by 5 bases, the J end by 8 bases, with 18 bases between. CDR1 and CDR2 from the germline V gene are SQVTM and ANQGSEA. The CDR3 has 13 residues. CDR3 residues: CSVHKGGMGEAFF. The DNA for the CDR3 is TGCAGCGTTCATAAGGGGGGGATGGGGGAAGCTTTCTTT. The whole variable domain, filled in from reference TRBV29-1 and TRBJ1-1, reads SAVISQKPSRDICQRGTSLTIQCQVDSQVTMMFWYRQQPGQSLTLIATANQGSEATYESGFVIDKFPISRPNLTFSTLTVSNMSPEDSSIYLCSVHKGGMGEAFFGQGTRLTVV.

As to this clone: The sample contains more than one DNA sequence encoding this CDR3. This chain connects TRBV9 to TRBJ2-2; the D gene is possibly TRBD1 (6 bases). CDR1 is SGDLS and CDR2 is YYNGEE in the germline V gene. Trimming shortened V by 0 bases and J by 0 bases, and 9 bases separated the two germline ends. The CDR3 sequence is 16 residues long. The CDR3 here is CASSVGGGTNTGELFF. Here the CDR3 DNA reads TGTGCCAGCAGCGTAGGAGGGGGTACGAACACCGGGGAGCTGTTTTTT.